This T cell receptor (beta chain) comes out of a study of technical replicates of blood from a few donors. Looked up from germline, CDR1 is SGHDN and CDR2 is FVKESK. The V segment lost 5 bases and the J segment 6 bases; nucleotides outside the gene matches: 6. The CDR3 spans 15 residues. Repertoires were generated with immunoSEQ multiplex PCR, while TCRdb's copy carries only in-frame clones and drops some. The sample gives 100,000 or so clones, nearly 96% of which show up once; roughly 0.21% is in the top ten. The sequence was obtained from a human donor in good health. Sequenced: T cells isolated from PBMCs. The genes are TRBV14 and TRBJ2-1, with TRBD2 matching 11 bases. CDR3 sequence reads: CASSVGTSGFNEQFF. The CDR3 nucleotides are TGTGCCAGCAGCGTGGGGACTAGCGGATTCAATGAGCAGTTCTTC.